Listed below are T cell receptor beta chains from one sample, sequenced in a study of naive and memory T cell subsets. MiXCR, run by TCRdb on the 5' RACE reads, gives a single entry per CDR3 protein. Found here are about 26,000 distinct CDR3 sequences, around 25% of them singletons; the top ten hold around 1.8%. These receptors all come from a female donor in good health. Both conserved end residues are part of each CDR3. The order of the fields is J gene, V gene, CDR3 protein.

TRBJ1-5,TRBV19,CASSQYSNQPQHF
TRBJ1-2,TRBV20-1,CSVPPRGAGYGYTF
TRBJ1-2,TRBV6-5,CASSDKTDLGYTF
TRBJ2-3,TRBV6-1,CASSGQPGDTQYF
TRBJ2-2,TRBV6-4,CASSDTSRTGELFF
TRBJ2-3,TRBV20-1,CSAHPLRRTDTQYF
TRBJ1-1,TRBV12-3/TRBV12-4,CASRSNEGDTEAFF
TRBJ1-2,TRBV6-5,CASSSGVTVSYGYTF
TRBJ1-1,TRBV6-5,CASRRRQGKAFF
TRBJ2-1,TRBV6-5,CASSYGGSSIYEQFF